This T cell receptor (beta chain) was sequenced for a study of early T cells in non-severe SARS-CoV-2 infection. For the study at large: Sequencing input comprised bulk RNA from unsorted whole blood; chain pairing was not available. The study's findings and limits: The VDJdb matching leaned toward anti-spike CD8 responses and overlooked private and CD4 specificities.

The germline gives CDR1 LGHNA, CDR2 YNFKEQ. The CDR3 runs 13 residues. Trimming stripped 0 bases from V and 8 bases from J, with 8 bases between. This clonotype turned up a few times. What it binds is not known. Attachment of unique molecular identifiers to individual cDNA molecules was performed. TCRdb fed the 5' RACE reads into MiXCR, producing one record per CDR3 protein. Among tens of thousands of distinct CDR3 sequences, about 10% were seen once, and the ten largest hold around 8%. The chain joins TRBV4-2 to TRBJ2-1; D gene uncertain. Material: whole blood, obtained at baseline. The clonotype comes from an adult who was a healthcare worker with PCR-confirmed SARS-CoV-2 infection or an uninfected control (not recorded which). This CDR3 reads CASSQEGNYEQFF. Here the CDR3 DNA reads TGTGCCAGCAGCCAAGAAGGGAACTATGAGCAGTTCTTC.